The text below deals with one T cell receptor beta chain. This clonotype was observed a few times. The clone's antigen remains unknown. No much larger clonotype is one base removed from it; base qualities were not supplied. The data stem from a study of regulatory T cells in long-lasting Graves disease (dated by TCRdb to the early 2020s). Looking at the study overall: In the newly diagnosed Graves' disease group, patients had been taking antithyroid drugs for less than 3 months. Persistent Graves' disease patients were compared with newly diagnosed Graves' disease patients by peripheral blood TCR sequencing and RNA sequencing. The study was conducted in China and was registered as a clinical trial. A total of roughly 33 samples underwent TCR sequencing: 13 from persistent and roughly 20 from newly diagnosed Graves' disease patients. Points the paper makes about the study in general: More public clonotypes were shared among persistent patients (2,741) than among newly diagnosed patients (over 900). Peripheral blood alone was examined, since thyroid tissue, which constituted the primary lesion, could not be accessed. Persistent disease showed preferential use of TRBV28, TRBJ1-2 and TRBJ2-5, whereas newly diagnosed disease favored TRBV20-1 and TRBJ2-1. Only the TCR beta chain was sequenced and analyzed. As a limitation, the authors acknowledged that the small sample size may reduce accuracy. Compared with newly diagnosed patients, patients with persistent Graves' disease had lower TCR Shannon entropy and fewer highly expanded clones, which suggests clonal expansion.

Library preparation was by multiplex PCR. Sequenced using an Illumina HiSeq 4000. To build TCR beta libraries, CDR3 regions were amplified by Arm-PCR using iRepertoire HTBI primers. Before sequencing, the PCR products went through gel purification. Processing in the source paper ran as follows. A total of 62 TRBV and about 13 TRBJ segments were identified across samples and were used for gene usage analysis of CDR3 amino acid clonotypes. Filtered high-quality paired reads were merged into contigs using COPE and FqMerger. BLAST was used to align contigs to IMGT TRBV, TRBD and TRBJ reference genes, with CDR3 defined following IMGT. Highly expanded clones were defined as clonotypes with a frequency above 0.1%. Repertoire diversity was measured by Shannon entropy, and V-J evenness by the Gini coefficient. A clonotype found in more than one individual was treated as public. The public reads were reanalyzed by TCRdb: fastp trimming at Q25, MiXCR alignment, in-frame beta chains only. One record per CDR3 amino acid sequence lists the most common genes and DNA. The V and J calls and clone size come from TCRdb's table, not from the authors' own analysis. The sample table holds some 500,000 distinct CDR3 sequences, of which about 14% were seen once. The biggest ten clones account for approximately 9.3% of the sample.

The sample's time point label, in plain terms: newly diagnosed GD, antithyroid drugs for less than 3 months. For both TCR sequencing and RNA sequencing, RNA was extracted from PBMCs in TRIzol. Graves' disease was diagnosed according to American Thyroid Association guidelines. Patients for the study were recruited at an endocrinology department in Xi'an, China. Each patient gave roughly 8.4 milliliters of peripheral blood, collected in an EDTA anticoagulant tube. Ficoll Paque Plus density gradient separation was used to isolate PBMCs, and no further T cell sorting was performed. An Agilent 2100 Bioanalyzer and agarose gel were used to check RNA quality, while a NanoDrop 2000 measured RNA concentration. Trimming removed 6 bases from V and 7 bases from J; the gene matches leave 9 bases unexplained. The CDR3 spans 15 residues, from the cysteine through the phenylalanine. Of the read, only the CDR3 DNA is kept; its 45 bases are in frame from base 1. The germline V gene (reference sequence) specifies DFQATT as CDR1 and SNEGSKA as CDR2.

The sample also formed part of further work on T cells in Graves' hyperthyroidism and ophthalmopathy. The second study's paper adds: Stable Graves' hyperthyroidism was defined as the absence of progression to ophthalmopathy over 18 months of follow-up. Hyperthyroidism patients were newly diagnosed, had a disease duration of under 2 months, and were aged 18 to 65 years. Any patient with an uncontrolled infection, another autoimmune disease, pregnancy or lactation was excluded. Clinical symptoms, serum thyroxine and TRAb, thyroid ultrasound, and orbital computed tomography formed the basis for the diagnoses. For the first round of RT-PCR on the TCR CDR3, the HTBI primer set was used together with the Qiagen OneStep RT-PCR kit. Most expanded thyroid clonotypes (frequency above 0.001) were also found in blood, which suggests that blood repertoires may mirror thyroid immune responses. Ophthalmopathy was separated from stable hyperthyroidism by a 13 V-J signature model, with just over 85% sensitivity and around 81% specificity obtained in cross-validation and 80%/75% obtained in testing. In validation, the model predicted progression to ophthalmopathy a median of around 6.5 months before onset, with 65% to 71% sensitivity and around 76% specificity. TCR V-J signatures able to tell the groups apart were searched for in a discovery cohort of 100 patients, of whom more than 40 had Graves' ophthalmopathy and about 55 had stable Graves' hyperthyroidism. Whether ophthalmopathy could be predicted prospectively was tested in an independent validation cohort made up of fewer than 20 hyperthyroidism patients plus 17 patients who later progressed to ophthalmopathy. The approximately 100 discovery patients were divided at random into training and test sets in a 7:3 ratio. In over five Graves' hyperthyroidism patients, the study also compared T-cell repertoires from thyroid tissue with T-cell repertoires from blood. Once sampling was done, hyperthyroidism patients were given methimazole at a starting dose of 30 mg daily, whereas ophthalmopathy patients were given high-dose intravenous methylprednisolone. Libraries were constructed in a second round of multiplex PCR, after which size selection and purification were carried out. The libraries were sequenced on an Illumina HiSeq2000 using paired-end 100 bp reads. SOAPnuke was used to process the raw data, with reads discarded if the reads contained adapters or uncalled bases, had a mean Phred below 15, or lacked an exact constant-primer or identifier match. COPE v1.2.5 was used to merge the high-quality paired reads, and each unique nucleotide sequence was defined as a clonotype. MiTCR v1.1 was used to align the clonotypes against IMGT TRBV, TRBD and TRBJ reference segments. Analysis was restricted to V-J combinations with a frequency above 0.0001, which covered roughly 99% of repertoires. The TCS score was defined as F50 (clonal expansion) divided by E x V (chaos), with BLOSUM62-based TCRdist calculated between CDR3 peptides within each V-J. Welch's t-statistics and random forest reduced several hundred V-J features to 13, which were used in a naive Bayes classifier (R e1071). No statistical method was used to set the sample size in advance, and investigators knew the group allocation. TCR Vbeta CDR3 sequencing of 135 peripheral blood samples (roughly 41 ophthalmopathy, 75 or so hyperthyroidism and some 17 progressor patients) is reported in the paper.

This sequence was found in a man under 40 with Graves disease. Donor details come from another sample of the same person, matched by shared clones. This specimen was peripheral blood mononuclear cells (PBMCs), taken at new diagnosis, from a patient treated with antithyroid drugs. The rearranged chain carries TRBV20-1 and TRBJ1-6, with 10 bases aligning to TRBD1. The CDR3 loop reads CSAPGGTGANSPLHF. The DNA sequence follows: TGCAGTGCCCCAGGCGGGACAGGGGCGAATTCACCCCTCCACTTT.